This TCR beta chain was captured in a study of T cell responses to AZD1222 COVID-19 vaccine (dated by TCRdb to the early 2020s). About the full investigation: Because spike-specific TCR depth and breadth did not differ between the two schedules, AZD1222 recipients who got a second dose at roughly 4 weeks were pooled with those who got a second dose at roughly 12 weeks. Trial participants were enrolled by age into subgroups of 18-55, 56-69 and 70-plus years, and around 150, 28 and 57 TCR-sequenced participants, respectively, were included in these subgroups. TCR sequencing was performed for approximately 240 trial participants, of whom around 200 were given two doses of AZD1222 and about 25 were given two doses of MenACWY control vaccine.

Sample time point, as interpreted from the label and publication: baseline before first vaccination. Vaccinee samples came from UK trials COV001 and COV002, including a single-blind randomized controlled phase 2/3 trial of AZD1222 (ChAdOx1 nCoV-19) in healthy adults. For TCRbeta chain sequencing, PBMC samples were collected from trial participants at day 0 and at day 28 after the second dose. In regard to this clone: The clone's antigen remains unknown. There are no base qualities to consult, and no much larger clone falls within one base.

The CDR3 regions of human TCRbeta chains were subjected to immunosequencing. For the original study's pipeline: Repertoire TCRs were matched against a reference library of SARS-CoV-2-specific TCRs generated with the MIRA antigen-specificity platform. Breadth was defined as the fraction of unique TCRs that were SARS-CoV-2-associated. Depth was defined as the fraction of total T cells that were SARS-CoV-2-associated. Each spike-specific TCR was assigned to its reactive spike region and to a CD4 or CD8 class using the MIRA data. Log10-transformed breadth and depth values were compared by one-way ANOVA with Sidak's multiple comparisons tests. In its TCRdb copy, this immuneACCESS table keeps in-frame sequences only and misses some clones. Where compared with another copy, unresolved V genes explain less than half of these, and the others have no known cause. V and J calls and clone size are copied from that table; D and trimming were computed from the DNA. Across this sample there are about 67,000 clones, with roughly 80% seen only once. Around 21% of the sample lies in the top ten.

The investigation overall reported the following: A significant rise in spike-specific TCR breadth and depth was observed after two AZD1222 doses relative to day 0 and relative to MenACWY recipients. The vaccine-associated CD4 TCRs covered the entire spike protein, and the dominant responses fell in regions 160-218 and 743-854. The 56-69-year group was small, and its depth increase did not reach significance, likely because of low power. No day 14 peak-response samples were available, so repertoires were characterized only after the peak T cell response. Only five to seven AZD1222 recipients were SARS-CoV-2 seropositive at baseline, limiting conclusions about previously exposed vaccinees. Most participants were white British and females outnumbered males, and the authors suggested that clonal diversity may have been underestimated. Reportedly, almost half of the unique spike-specific TCRs recognized epitopes lying outside the regions that are mutated in the B.1.351 and B.1.1.7 variants.

V sheds 3 bases and J sheds 6 bases, leaving 11 bases between their ends. The CDR3 runs 14 amino acids, cysteine and phenylalanine included. This entry keeps only the CDR3 DNA: 42 bases, framed from base 1. CDR1 is given as SGHVS and CDR2 as FQNEAQ, both from the germline V gene. The sequence was obtained from an adult in good health. Material: peripheral blood, obtained on day 0 of AZD1222 vaccination. The V gene is TRBV7-8 and the J gene is TRBJ1-4, with TRBD1 as a weak D call on 5 bases. DNA sequence: TGTGCCAGCAGCTTCATTCTGGGGGATGAAAAACTGTTTTTT. It translates to CASSFILGDEKLFF. Where the CDR3 stops, the reference TRBV7-8 and TRBJ1-4 genes take over; the full variable domain is GAGVSQSPRYKVAKRGQDVALRCDPISGHVSLFWYQQALGQGPEFLTYFQNEAQLDKSGLPSDRFFAERPEGSVSTLKIQRTQQEDSAVYLCASSFILGDEKLFFGSGTQLSVL.